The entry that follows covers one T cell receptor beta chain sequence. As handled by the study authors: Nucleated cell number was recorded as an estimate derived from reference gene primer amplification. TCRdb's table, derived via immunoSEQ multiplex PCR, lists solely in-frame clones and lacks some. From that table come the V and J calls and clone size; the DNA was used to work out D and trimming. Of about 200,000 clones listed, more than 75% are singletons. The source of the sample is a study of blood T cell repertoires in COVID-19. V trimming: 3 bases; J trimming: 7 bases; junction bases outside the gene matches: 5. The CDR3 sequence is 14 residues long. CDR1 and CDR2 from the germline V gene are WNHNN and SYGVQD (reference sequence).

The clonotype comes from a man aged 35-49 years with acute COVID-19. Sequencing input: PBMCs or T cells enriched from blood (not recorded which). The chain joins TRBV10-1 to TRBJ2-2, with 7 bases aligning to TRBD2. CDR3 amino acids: CASSDSGRGGELFF. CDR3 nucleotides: TGCGCCAGCAGTGACTCTGGGAGGGGCGGGGAGCTGTTTTTT.